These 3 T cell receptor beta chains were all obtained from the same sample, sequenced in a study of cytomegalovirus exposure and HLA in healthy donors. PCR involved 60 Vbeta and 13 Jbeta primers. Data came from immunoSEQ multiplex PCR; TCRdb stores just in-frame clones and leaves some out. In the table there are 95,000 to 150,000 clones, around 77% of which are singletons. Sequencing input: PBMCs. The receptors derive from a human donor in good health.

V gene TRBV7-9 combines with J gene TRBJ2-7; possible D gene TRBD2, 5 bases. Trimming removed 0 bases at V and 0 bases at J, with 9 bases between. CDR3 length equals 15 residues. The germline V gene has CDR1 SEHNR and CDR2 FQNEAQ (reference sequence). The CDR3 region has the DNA TGTGCCAGCAGCTTAGCTAGCGTCAGCTCCTACGAGCAGTACTTC. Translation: CASSLASVSSYEQYF.

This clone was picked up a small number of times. The chain's CDR3 is CASSSGQGAGEQYF. DNA of the CDR3: TGTGCCAGCAGCTCTGGACAGGGGGCCGGCGAGCAGTACTTC. The rearrangement uses TRBV5-4 and TRBJ2-7; 11 nucleotides align to TRBD1. Trimming took 3 bases from V and 6 from J; bases not matched to a gene: 5. Germline V gene sequence: CDR1 SGHNT, CDR2 YYREEE (reference sequence). CDR3 size: 14 residues.

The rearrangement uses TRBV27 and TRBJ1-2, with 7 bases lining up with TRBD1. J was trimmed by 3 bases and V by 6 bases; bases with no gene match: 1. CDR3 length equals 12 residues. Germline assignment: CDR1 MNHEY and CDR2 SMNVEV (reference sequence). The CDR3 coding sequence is TGTGCCAGCAGACAGGGGTACTATGGCTACACCTTC. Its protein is CASRQGYYGYTF.